This T cell receptor (beta chain) emerged from a study of cytomegalovirus exposure and HLA in healthy donors. CDR3 length: 13 residues. In germline, CDR1 is MNHEY, CDR2 SMNVEV (reference sequence). The V gene lost 2 bases and the J gene lost 1 base, with 6 bases spanning the gap. General observations from the study: Associated with cytomegalovirus, according to the listing, were 150 to 200 TCR beta chains. The authors later found TCR association rates varying by HLA locus, with DRB1 most and HLA-C fewest.

This clone has just one count. Its specificity is not known. 13 Jbeta primers and 60 Vbeta primers were used for the PCR. As handled by the study authors: Counted up in a later analysis, unique TCR beta chains came to about 80 million, with around 9.9 million shared. Assay used: immunoSEQ multiplex PCR; TCRdb lists only in-frame clones, some missing. V and J calls and clone size follow that table, whereas D and trimming were derived from the DNA. Among some 87,000 clones listed, under 80% were seen once. The sample was PBMCs. The receptor was isolated from a man aged 50-59 years in good health and CMV-seropositive. This sequence joins TRBV27 and TRBJ2-7; TRBD1 is a possible D gene (5 bases). The CDR3, as DNA: TGTGCCAGCAGTTTAACAGGATCCTACGAGCAGTACTTC. Protein product: CASSLTGSYEQYF.